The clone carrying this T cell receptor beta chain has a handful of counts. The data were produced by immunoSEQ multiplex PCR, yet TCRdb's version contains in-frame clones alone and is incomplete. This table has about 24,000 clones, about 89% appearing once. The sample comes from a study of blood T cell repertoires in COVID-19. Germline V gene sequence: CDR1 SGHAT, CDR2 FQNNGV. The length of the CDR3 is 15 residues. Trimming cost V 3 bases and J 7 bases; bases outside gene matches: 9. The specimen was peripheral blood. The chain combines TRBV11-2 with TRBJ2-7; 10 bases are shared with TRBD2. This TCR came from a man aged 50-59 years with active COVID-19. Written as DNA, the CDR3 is TGTGCCAGCAGCTTTGATGTAGCGGGGGGTCGTGAGCAGTACTTC. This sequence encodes CASSFDVAGGREQYF. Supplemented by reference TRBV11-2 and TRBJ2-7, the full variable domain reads EAGVAQSPRYKIIEKRQSVAFWCNPISGHATLYWYQQILGQGPKLLIQFQNNGVVDDSQLPKDRFSAERLKGVDSTLKIQPAKLEDSAVYLCASSFDVAGGREQYFGPGTRLTVT.